The 4 T cell receptor beta chains reported below all come from one sample, sequenced in a study of blood T cell repertoires in COVID-19. Some clones are missing from TCRdb's copy, which holds only in-frame ones; the method was immunoSEQ multiplex PCR. The table has about 170,000 clones, roughly 84% seen once. The sample was peripheral blood. Every receptor here comes from a man in his fifties with active or convalescent COVID-19.

This clone showed up just once. Written as DNA, the CDR3 is TGTGCCAGCTCACCCAAGCTAGCGGGAGGGGACGAGCAGTACTTC. As protein: CASSPKLAGGDEQYF. This chain links TRBV18 with TRBJ2-7; 12 nucleotides match TRBD2. The CDR3 has 15 residues. In germline, CDR1 is KGHSH, CDR2 LQKENI. V lost 3 bases to trimming and J lost 5 bases; unmatched junction nucleotides: 5.

The chain uses TRBV18 and TRBJ1-3, with D possibly matching TRBD1 (6 bases). Germline V CDR1 and CDR2: KGHSH, LQKENI. This CDR3 is built from 16 residues. Trimming stripped 4 bases from V and 0 bases from J, with 13 bases between. DNA for the CDR3: TGTGCCAGCTCACAGGAGATACAGGGCTCTGGAAACACCATATATTTT. Its translation is CASSQEIQGSGNTIYF.

CDR3 residues: CASTRGPVSNQPQHF. CDR3 nucleotide sequence: TGTGCCAGCACCCGCGGCCCAGTTAGCAATCAGCCCCAGCATTTT. This chain connects TRBV6-1 to TRBJ1-5; D ambiguous. This CDR3 has 15 residues. Germline loops: CDR1 MNHNS, CDR2 SASEGT. The germline V and J ends were trimmed by 7 bases and 0 bases, with 13 bases remaining between them.

The chain joins TRBV5-1 to TRBJ1-6; D is uncertain. The CDR3 consists of 14 residues. Germline values: CDR1 SGHRS, CDR2 YFSETQ. V was pared by 4 bases and J by 6 bases, with 11 bases between. The CDR3 is CASSLGLANSPLHF. CDR3 sequence (DNA): TGCGCCAGCAGCCTAGGACTGGCTAATTCACCCCTCCACTTT.